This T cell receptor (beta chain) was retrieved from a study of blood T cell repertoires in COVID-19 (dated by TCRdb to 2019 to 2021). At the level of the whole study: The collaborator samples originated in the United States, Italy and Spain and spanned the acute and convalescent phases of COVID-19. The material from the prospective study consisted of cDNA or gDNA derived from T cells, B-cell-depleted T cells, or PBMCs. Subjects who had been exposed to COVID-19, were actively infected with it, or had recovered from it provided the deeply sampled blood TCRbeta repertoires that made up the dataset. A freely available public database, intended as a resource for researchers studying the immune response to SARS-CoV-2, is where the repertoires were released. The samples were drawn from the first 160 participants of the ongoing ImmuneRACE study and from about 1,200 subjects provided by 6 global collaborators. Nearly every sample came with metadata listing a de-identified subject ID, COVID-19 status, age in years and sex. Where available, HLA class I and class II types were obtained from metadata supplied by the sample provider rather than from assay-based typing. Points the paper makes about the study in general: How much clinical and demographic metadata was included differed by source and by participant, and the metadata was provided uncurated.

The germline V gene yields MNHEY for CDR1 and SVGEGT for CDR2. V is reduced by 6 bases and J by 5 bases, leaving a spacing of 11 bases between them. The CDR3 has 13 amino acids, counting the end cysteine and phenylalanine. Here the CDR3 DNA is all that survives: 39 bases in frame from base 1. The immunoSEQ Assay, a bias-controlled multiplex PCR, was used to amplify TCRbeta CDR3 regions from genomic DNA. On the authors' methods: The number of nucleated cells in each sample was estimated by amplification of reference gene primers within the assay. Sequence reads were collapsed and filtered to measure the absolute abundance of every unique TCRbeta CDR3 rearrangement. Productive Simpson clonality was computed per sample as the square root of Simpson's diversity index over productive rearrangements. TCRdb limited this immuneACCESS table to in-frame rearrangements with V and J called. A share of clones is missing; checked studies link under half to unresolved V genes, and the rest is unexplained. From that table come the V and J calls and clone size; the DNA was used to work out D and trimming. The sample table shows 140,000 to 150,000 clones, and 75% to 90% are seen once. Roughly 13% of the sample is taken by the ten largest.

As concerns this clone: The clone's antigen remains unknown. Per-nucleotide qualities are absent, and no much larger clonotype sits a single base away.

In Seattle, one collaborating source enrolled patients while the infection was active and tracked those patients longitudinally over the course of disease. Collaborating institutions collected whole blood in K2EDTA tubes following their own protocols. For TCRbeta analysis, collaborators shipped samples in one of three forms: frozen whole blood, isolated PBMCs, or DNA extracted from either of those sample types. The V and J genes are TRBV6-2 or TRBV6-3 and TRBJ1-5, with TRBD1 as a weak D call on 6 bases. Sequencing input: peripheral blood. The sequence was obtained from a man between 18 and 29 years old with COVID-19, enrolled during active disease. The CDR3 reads CASSQGQHQPQHF. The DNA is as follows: TGTGCCAGCAGCCAGGGGCAGCATCAGCCCCAGCATTTT.